Included here is one TCR beta chain sequence, with context. This sample was included in a study of blood T cell repertoires in COVID-19. Looking at the study overall: The cDNA or gDNA used as material had been derived from T cells, B-cell-depleted T cells, or PBMCs.

Germline V lookup: CDR1 MNHEY, CDR2 SVGAGI. The CDR3 runs to 15 residues. The trim removed 4 bases at V and 2 bases at J, leaving 7 bases unmatched. Source study methods: Cell counts per sample came from amplifying reference gene primers. TCRdb keeps only in-frame clones here, not all; method: immunoSEQ multiplex PCR. From that table come the V and J calls and clone size; the DNA was used to work out D and trimming. The data show some 530,000 clones, with about 88% seen just once and just over 8% held by the top ten. This receptor was identified in a woman in her sixties or seventies who had recovered from COVID-19. The source material was PBMCs or T cells enriched from blood (not recorded which). The chain uses TRBV6-5 and TRBJ2-7; TRBD1 matches at 8 bases. CDR3 DNA: TGTGCCAGCAGTTCCCGGGACAGGCAACCCTACGAGCAGTACTTC. It encodes CASSSRDRQPYEQYF.